Following are 27 T cell receptor beta chains from one sample sequenced in a study of blood T cell repertoires in COVID-19. The method was immunoSEQ multiplex PCR; TCRdb's version includes in-frame clones alone and lacks a portion of them. The table has around 700,000 clones, approximately 90% seen once. The sample taken for sequencing was peripheral blood. The receptor set was obtained from a woman between 18 and 29 years old with acute or convalescent COVID-19.

The V gene is TRBV9, the J gene TRBJ2-1; 8 bases are a match to TRBD2. The CDR3 extends over 16 amino acids. V lost 4 bases, J lost 6 bases, and 12 bases stayed unmatched. Germline-derived CDR1 and CDR2 are SGDLS and YYNGEE. The CDR3 DNA follows: TGTGCCAGCAGCCTCGAAGCGGGGGAACTCTTCAATGAGCAGTTCTTC. Its protein product is CASSLEAGELFNEQFF. Full variable domain (rest looked up from reference TRBV9 and TRBJ2-1): DSGVTQTPKHLITATGQRVTLRCSPRSGDLSVYWYQQSLDQGLQFLIQYYNGEERAKGNILERFSAQQFPDLHSELNLSSLELGDSALYFCASSLEAGELFNEQFFGPGTRLTVL.

The chain couples TRBV7-3 to TRBJ2-7; maybe TRBD1 (7 bases). The CDR3 is 15 amino acids. Trimming took off 5 bases at V and 2 bases at J, with 16 bases between the two ends. Germline lookup yields CDR1 SGHTA and CDR2 FQGTGA. The CDR3 DNA follows: TGTGCCAGCAGCCCCGGGGGACAGATGACCTACGAGCAGTACTTC. As protein: CASSPGGQMTYEQYF.

V and J are TRBV29-1 and TRBJ2-1; the match to TRBD2 covers 8 bases. The CDR3 is made up of 14 amino acids. After removal of 3 bases from V and 1 base from J, the junction contained 2 bases not matched to a gene. The germline V gene has CDR1 SQVTM and CDR2 ANQGSEA. The CDR3 sequence is CSVDGRGSYNEQFF. Written as DNA, the CDR3 is TGCAGCGTTGACGGGAGGGGGTCCTACAATGAGCAGTTCTTC.

The rearrangement uses TRBV10-3 and TRBJ1-1; D call uncertain. V was pared by 1 base and J by 0 bases, with 6 bases between. The CDR3 consists of 14 residues. Germline V gives CDR1 ENHRY, CDR2 SYGVKD. CDR3 loop: CAISEFSVNTEAFF. The CDR3 DNA reads TGTGCCATCAGTGAGTTCTCGGTGAACACTGAAGCTTTCTTT.

This rearrangement joins TRBV4-3 to TRBJ2-1; TRBD2 matches at 8 bases. The CDR3 loop spans 16 amino acids. Trimming removed 3 bases from V and 5 bases from J; junction bases left unmatched: 9. Germline assignment: CDR1 LGHNA and CDR2 YSLEER. The CDR3, as DNA: TGCGCCAGCAGCCACCTACCGGGACTAGAACACAATGAGCAGTTCTTC. Translated: CASSHLPGLEHNEQFF.

V gene TRBV9 combines with J gene TRBJ2-5; 10 nucleotides line up with TRBD2. The CDR3 sequence is 16 residues long. V gave up 0 bases and J gave up 2 bases; unmatched junction bases: 4. Looked up from germline, CDR1 is SGDLS and CDR2 is YYNGEE. Here the CDR3 reads CASSVGIAGGQETQYF. In DNA form, the CDR3 reads TGTGCCAGCAGCGTAGGAATAGCGGGGGGACAAGAGACCCAGTACTTC.

This chain links TRBV21-1 with TRBJ2-1; whether TRBD1, the table's D call, matches the DNA was not checked. TRBV21-1 is classified as a pseudogene. CDR3 length: 18 residues. In DNA form, the CDR3 reads TGTGCCAGCAGCTCCGGGACAGGGGAGATTATCGCCTACAATGAGCAGTTCTTC. Its protein is CASSSGTGEIIAYNEQFF.

J is TRBJ1-4 and V is TRBV29-1; 8 bases agree with TRBD1. This CDR3 comprises 13 residues. The germline V gene encodes CDR1 SQVTM and CDR2 ANQGSEA. V lost 7 bases and J lost 7; bases outside the gene matches: 8. The CDR3 nucleotides are TGCAGCGGGCGGACAGGGTGGGGTGAAAAACTGTTTTTT. Encoded protein: CSGRTGWGEKLFF.

The CDR3, as DNA: TGTGCCAGCCTGACAGGGAACTATGGCTACACCTTC. Protein: CASLTGNYGYTF. The chain employs TRBV2 and TRBJ1-2; TRBD1 aligns across 7 bases. The V gene's germline CDR1 is SNHLY and CDR2 FYNNEI. CDR3 length equals 12 residues. The J segment lost 2 bases and the V segment lost 8 bases, leaving 2 bases of the junction unmatched.

The chain uses TRBV9 and TRBJ1-2; 9 nucleotides line up with TRBD1. The junction had 7 bases not matched to a gene; V was cut back by 3 bases and J by 1 base. The germline V gene has CDR1 SGDLS and CDR2 YYNGEE. This CDR3 contains 16 residues. CDR3 nucleotide sequence: TGTGCCAGCAGCGAGCCCCGACAGGGGGGTAACTATGGCTACACCTTC. This encodes CASSEPRQGGNYGYTF.

CDR3 in amino acids: CASSRETDTQYF. The CDR3 region has the DNA TGCGCCAGCAGCCGGGAGACAGATACGCAGTATTTT. This chain links TRBV5-1 with TRBJ2-3; a weak D match, TRBD2 (6 bases). With 4 bases removed from V and 3 bases from J, the gap between germline ends came to 6 bases. The CDR3 contains 12 residues. Germline CDR1 is SGHRS and CDR2 is YFSETQ.

The chain carries TRBV4-2 and TRBJ2-7; D gene uncertain. CDR3 length: 15 amino acids. Germline lookup yields CDR1 LGHNA and CDR2 YNFKEQ. Trimming took off 1 base at V and 0 bases at J, with 10 bases between the two ends. The CDR3 DNA reads as TGTGCCAGCAGCCAAGTTACCTCGAGCTCCTACGAGCAGTACTTC. It yields the protein CASSQVTSSSYEQYF.

This clone has just a few counts. The chain combines TRBV28 with TRBJ1-1, with unresolved D. CDR1 MDHEN and CDR2 SYDVKM come from the germline V gene. The V end lost 6 bases, the J end lost 8 bases, and 13 bases lay between the germline ends. This CDR3 spans 12 amino acids. Here the CDR3 DNA reads TGTGCCAGCAGGGAGCAGAGGGAGGAAGCTTTCTTT. It translates to CASREQREEAFF.

The chain joins TRBV5-1 to TRBJ1-3, with D tentatively TRBD1 (6 bases). The CDR3 runs to 14 residues. V was pared by 4 bases and J by 7 bases, with 15 bases between. Germline values: CDR1 SGHRS, CDR2 YFSETQ. DNA for the CDR3: TGCGCCAGCAGCCCGGACAGTTTTCCTAACACCATATATTTT. It is translated as CASSPDSFPNTIYF.

The chain employs TRBV5-6 and TRBJ1-2, with unresolved D. V was shortened by 0 bases and J by 8 bases, with 8 bases between the two germline ends. The CDR3 sequence is 12 residues long. In germline, CDR1 is SGHDT, CDR2 YYEEEE. CDR3 DNA: TGTGCCAGCAGCTTGGACGTAGAAGGCTACACCTTC. It translates to CASSLDVEGYTF.

J is TRBJ1-4 and V is TRBV2, with D unclear. The CDR3 has 19 amino acids. From germline, CDR1 is SNHLY and CDR2 FYNNEI. V dropped 3 bases and J dropped 0 bases, with 20 bases sitting between them. The CDR3 here is CASSDAGGRSSATNEKLFF. The CDR3 nucleotides read TGTGCCAGCAGTGATGCGGGCGGCAGGAGTTCTGCAACTAATGAAAAACTGTTTTTT.

This chain links TRBV4-1 with TRBJ2-3; 9 bases are a match to TRBD2. CDR1 and CDR2 (germline): MGHRA, YSYEKL. V lost 0 bases, J lost 5 bases, and 6 bases stayed unmatched. This CDR3 is built from 16 residues. The CDR3 loop reads CASSQELAGGRDTQYF. The CDR3 region has the DNA TGCGCCAGCAGCCAAGAGTTGGCGGGGGGGAGAGATACGCAGTATTTT.

This chain connects TRBV9 to TRBJ2-1; 10 bases agree with TRBD2. The germline V gene has CDR1 SGDLS and CDR2 YYNGEE. V was pared by 5 bases and J by 6 bases, with 5 bases of the junction left unmatched. The CDR3 consists of 14 residues. In DNA, the CDR3 is TGTGCCAGCAGTCCAAGCGGGGGGGCCAATGAGCAGTTCTTC. Translated, it gives CASSPSGGANEQFF.

The chain couples TRBV6-1 to TRBJ2-7; 8 bases match TRBD1. V lost 4 bases, J lost 1 base, and 9 bases stayed unmatched. CDR1 is MNHNS, CDR2 SASEGT, per germline. This CDR3 has 16 amino acids. The CDR3 sequence: CASSGRQGIGSYEQYF. DNA of the CDR3: TGTGCCAGCAGTGGCCGACAGGGGATAGGTTCCTACGAGCAGTACTTC.

As for this clone: The sample contains more than one DNA sequence encoding this CDR3. V and J are TRBV6-5 and TRBJ1-2; TRBD1 agrees at 9 bases. Trimming took 6 bases from V and 5 from J; bases not matched to a gene: 4. Per the germline V gene, CDR1 is MNHEY and CDR2 is SVGAGI. CDR3 length: 13 residues. The CDR3 reads CASSRGQGYGYTF. CDR3 DNA sequence: TGTGCCAGCAGCCGCGGACAGGGGTATGGCTACACCTTC.

The gene calls are TRBV6-4 and TRBJ1-2; maybe TRBD1 (5 bases). The germline V gene encodes CDR1 MRHNA and CDR2 SNTAGT. V was trimmed by 2 bases and J by 0 bases, leaving 10 bases between them. The CDR3 runs to 15 residues. DNA for the CDR3: TGTGCCAGCAGTGACGGGGGGGGTCCTAACTATGGCTACACCTTC. It codes for CASSDGGGPNYGYTF.

The rearrangement uses TRBV6-1 and TRBJ2-5; D might be TRBD2 (5 bases). V was trimmed by 5 bases and J by 2 bases, leaving 15 bases between them. There are 15 residues in the CDR3. In germline, CDR1 is MNHNS, CDR2 SASEGT. The CDR3 DNA reads as TGTGCCAGCAGTTCCACACGGGGTACGCAAGAGACCCAGTACTTC. This gives the protein CASSSTRGTQETQYF.

The rearrangement joins TRBV5-1 to TRBJ2-2; TRBD2 matches at 8 bases. Looked up from germline, CDR1 is SGHRS and CDR2 is YFSETQ. The CDR3 is 18 residues long. Germline trimming cut 0 bases from V and 1 base from J; bases unmatched to any gene: 8. This chain's CDR3 is CASSLVSAGDLNTGELFF. CDR3 nucleotides: TGCGCCAGCAGCTTGGTCTCAGCGGGGGACCTGAACACCGGGGAGCTGTTTTTT.

The genes are TRBV4-3 and TRBJ1-3; tentatively, D is TRBD1 (6 bases). The CDR3 is 16 amino acids. Germline loops: CDR1 LGHNA, CDR2 YSLEER. V was cut by 3 bases and J by 2 bases, with 14 bases left in between. The CDR3 nucleotides are TGCGCCAGCAGCCAGGATCAGGGGCTCCCTGGAAACACCATATATTTT. Translated: CASSQDQGLPGNTIYF.

This clone was seen a few times. V and J are TRBV6-5 and TRBJ1-6; TRBD1 matches 9 bases. V gave up 0 bases and J gave up 10 bases; unmatched junction bases: 1. CDR1 and CDR2 from the germline V gene are MNHEY and SVGAGI. The CDR3 totals 14 residues. The CDR3 here is CASSYSGTGSPLHF. As DNA, the CDR3 is TGTGCCAGCAGTTACTCGGGGACAGGGTCACCCCTCCACTTT.

CDR3 nucleotide sequence: TGTGCCAGCAGCTTAGGGGGCTCCGAGCAGTACTTC. Amino acid sequence: CASSLGGSEQYF. The chain employs TRBV11-2 and TRBJ2-7, with D possibly TRBD1 on 5 matching bases. This CDR3 is built from 12 residues. V gave up 1 base and J gave up 6 bases, with 7 bases separating them. Per the germline V gene, CDR1 is SGHAT and CDR2 is FQNNGV.

The chain couples TRBV9 to TRBJ2-6; D remains unclear. V lost 6 bases, J lost 2 bases, and 15 bases lay in between. The CDR3 has 16 amino acids. Germline V gene lookup returns CDR1 SGDLS and CDR2 YYNGEE. The DNA for the CDR3 is TGTGCCAGCATGGGCACAGAAAAGCCTGGGGCCAACGTCCTGACTTTC. Its protein is CASMGTEKPGANVLTF. Combining the CDR3 with reference TRBV9 and TRBJ2-6 gives the whole variable domain DSGVTQTPKHLITATGQRVTLRCSPRSGDLSVYWYQQSLDQGLQFLIQYYNGEERAKGNILERFSAQQFPDLHSELNLSSLELGDSALYFCASMGTEKPGANVLTFGAGSRLTVL.